This entry concerns a single T cell receptor beta chain. Its antigen is still unknown. This sample is drawn from a study of T cell responses to AZD1222 COVID-19 vaccine. General observations from the study: Donors in the cohort were predominantly white British and more often female, and clonal diversity was possibly underestimated. Spike-spanning, vaccine-associated CD4 TCRs were dominant at 160-218 and 743-854. Baseline seropositivity occurred in only a handful of AZD1222 recipients.

The CDR3 is made up of 15 amino acids. V dropped 6 bases and J dropped 7; count of bases not matched to a gene: 8. Germline assignment: CDR1 ENHRY and CDR2 SYGVKD. The method was immunoSEQ multiplex PCR; TCRdb's version includes in-frame clones alone and lacks a portion of them. The profile covers roughly 120,000 clones, with roughly 90% appearing a single time and 15% taken by the ten largest. Doses given second, at about 4 or about 12 weeks, were pooled. The V and J genes are TRBV10-3 and TRBJ2-2; 10 bases line up with TRBD2. The source was peripheral blood, collected 28 days after the second AZD1222 dose. The TCR comes from an adult who received the AZD1222 COVID-19 vaccine. The CDR3 DNA follows: TGTGCCATCAGCCTTAGCGGGGGGACCAACGGGGAGCTGTTTTTT. It codes for CAISLSGGTNGELFF.